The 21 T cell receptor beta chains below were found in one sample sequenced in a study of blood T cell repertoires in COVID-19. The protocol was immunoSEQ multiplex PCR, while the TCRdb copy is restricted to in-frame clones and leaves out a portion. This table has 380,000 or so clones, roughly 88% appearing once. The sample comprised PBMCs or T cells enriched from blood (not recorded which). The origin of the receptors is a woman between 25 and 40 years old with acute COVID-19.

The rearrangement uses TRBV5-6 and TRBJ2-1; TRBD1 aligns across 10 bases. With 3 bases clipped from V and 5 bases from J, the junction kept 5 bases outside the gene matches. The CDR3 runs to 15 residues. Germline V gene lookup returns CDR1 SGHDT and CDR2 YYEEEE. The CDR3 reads CASSWRDRGNNEQFF. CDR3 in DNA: TGTGCCAGCAGCTGGAGGGACAGGGGAAACAATGAGCAGTTCTTC.

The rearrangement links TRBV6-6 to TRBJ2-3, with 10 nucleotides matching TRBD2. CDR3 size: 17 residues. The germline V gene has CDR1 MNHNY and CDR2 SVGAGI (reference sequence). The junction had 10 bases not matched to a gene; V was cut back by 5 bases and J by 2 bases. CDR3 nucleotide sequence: TGTGCCAGCAGTCAAAATAGCGGGGGGCTTGACACAGATACGCAGTATTTT. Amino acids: CASSQNSGGLDTDTQYF.

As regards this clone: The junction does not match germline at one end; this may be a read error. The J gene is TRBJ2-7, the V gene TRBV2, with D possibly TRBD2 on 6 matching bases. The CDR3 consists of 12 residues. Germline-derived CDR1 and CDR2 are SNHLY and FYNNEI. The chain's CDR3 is CASSDPREDEDF. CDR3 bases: TGTGCCAGCAGTGACCCTAGGGAGGATGAGGACTTC.

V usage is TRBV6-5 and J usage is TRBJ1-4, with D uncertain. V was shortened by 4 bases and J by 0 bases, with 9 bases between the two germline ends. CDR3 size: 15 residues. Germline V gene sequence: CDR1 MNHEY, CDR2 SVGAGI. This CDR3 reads CASSFVPPTNEKLFF. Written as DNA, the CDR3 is TGTGCCAGCAGTTTCGTCCCTCCAACTAATGAAAAACTGTTTTTT.

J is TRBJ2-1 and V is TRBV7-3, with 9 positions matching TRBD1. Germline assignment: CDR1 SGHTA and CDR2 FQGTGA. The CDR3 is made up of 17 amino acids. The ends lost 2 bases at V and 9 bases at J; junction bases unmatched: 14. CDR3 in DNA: TGTGCCAGCAGCTTAGGAGGGACAGGGTCCCTCGCCAGTGAGCAGTTCTTC. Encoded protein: CASSLGGTGSLASEQFF.

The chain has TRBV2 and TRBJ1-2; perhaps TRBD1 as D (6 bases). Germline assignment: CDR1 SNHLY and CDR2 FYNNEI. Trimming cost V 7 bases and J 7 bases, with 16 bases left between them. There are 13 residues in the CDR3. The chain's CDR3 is CASTTQGPFGYTF. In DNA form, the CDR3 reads TGTGCCAGCACCACACAGGGACCCTTTGGCTACACCTTC.

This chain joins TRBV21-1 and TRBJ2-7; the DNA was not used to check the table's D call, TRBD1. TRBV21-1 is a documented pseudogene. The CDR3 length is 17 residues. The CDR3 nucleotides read TGTGCCAGCAGCAAAAAAATAGGGGACAGGGTGACCTACGAGCAGTACTTC. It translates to CASSKKIGDRVTYEQYF.

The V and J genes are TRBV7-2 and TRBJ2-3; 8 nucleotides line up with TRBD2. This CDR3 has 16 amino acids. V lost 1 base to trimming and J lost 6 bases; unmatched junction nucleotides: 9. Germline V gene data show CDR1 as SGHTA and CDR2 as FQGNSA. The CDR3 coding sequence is TGTGCCAGCAGCTTAGGATCGGGGGGGGCAGCGGATACGCAGTATTTT. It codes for CASSLGSGGAADTQYF.

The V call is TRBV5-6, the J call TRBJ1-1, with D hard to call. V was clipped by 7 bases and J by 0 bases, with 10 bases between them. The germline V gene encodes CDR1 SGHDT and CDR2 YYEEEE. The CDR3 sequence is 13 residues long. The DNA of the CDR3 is TGTGCCAGCGCAAACAGTGTGAACACTGAAGCTTTCTTT. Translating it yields CASANSVNTEAFF.

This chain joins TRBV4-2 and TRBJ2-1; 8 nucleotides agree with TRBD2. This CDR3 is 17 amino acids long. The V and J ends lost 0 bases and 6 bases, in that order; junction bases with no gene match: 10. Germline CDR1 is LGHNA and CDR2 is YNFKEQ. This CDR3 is CASSQDGVRAGGNEQFF. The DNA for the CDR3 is TGTGCCAGCAGCCAAGATGGGGTTCGGGCGGGGGGCAATGAGCAGTTCTTC.

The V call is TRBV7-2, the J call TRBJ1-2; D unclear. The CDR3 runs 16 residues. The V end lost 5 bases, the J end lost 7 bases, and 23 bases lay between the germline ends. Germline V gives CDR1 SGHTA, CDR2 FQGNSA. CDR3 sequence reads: CASSLVAGLFVGGYTF. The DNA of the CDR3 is TGTGCCAGCAGCCTGGTCGCAGGTCTATTTGTAGGTGGCTACACCTTC.

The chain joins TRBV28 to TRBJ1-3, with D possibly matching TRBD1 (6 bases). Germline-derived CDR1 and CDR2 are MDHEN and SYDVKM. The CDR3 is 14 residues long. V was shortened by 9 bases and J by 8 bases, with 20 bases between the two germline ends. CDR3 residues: CASLGARGRDTIYF. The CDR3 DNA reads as TGTGCCAGTTTGGGGGCCCGGGGAAGGGACACCATATATTTT.

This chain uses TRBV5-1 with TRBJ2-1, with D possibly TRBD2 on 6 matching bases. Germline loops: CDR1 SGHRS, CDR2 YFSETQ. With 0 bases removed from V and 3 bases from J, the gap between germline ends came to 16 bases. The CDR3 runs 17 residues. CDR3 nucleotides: TGCGCCAGCAGCTTGGTGTTCGCGGGGCCCAACTACAATGAGCAGTTCTTC. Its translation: CASSLVFAGPNYNEQFF.

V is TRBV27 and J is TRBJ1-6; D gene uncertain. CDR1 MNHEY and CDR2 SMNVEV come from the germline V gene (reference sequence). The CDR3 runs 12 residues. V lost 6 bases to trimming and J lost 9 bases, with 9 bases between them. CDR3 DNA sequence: TGTGCCAGCAGGGGCCCAGGTTCACCCCTCCACTTT. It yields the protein CASRGPGSPLHF.

The CDR3 sequence is CASSYISNQPQHF. DNA for the CDR3: TGTGCCAGCAGTTATATTAGCAATCAGCCCCAGCATTTT. This chain joins TRBV6-6 and TRBJ1-5; the D is unclear. The CDR3 is made up of 13 amino acids. CDR1 is MNHNY and CDR2 is SVGAGI in the germline V gene (reference sequence). V was clipped by 3 bases and J by 0 bases, with 3 bases between them.

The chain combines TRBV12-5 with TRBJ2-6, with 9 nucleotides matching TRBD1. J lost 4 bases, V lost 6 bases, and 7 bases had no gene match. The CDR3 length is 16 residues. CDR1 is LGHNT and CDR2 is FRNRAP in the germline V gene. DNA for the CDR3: TGTGCTAGTGGGCCCGGACAGGGGACCGGGGCCAACGTCCTGACTTTC. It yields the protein CASGPGQGTGANVLTF. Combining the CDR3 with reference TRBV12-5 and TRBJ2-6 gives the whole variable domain DARVTQTPRHKVTEMGQEVTMRCQPILGHNTVFWYRQTMMQGLELLAYFRNRAPLDDSGMPKDRFSAEMPDATLATLKIQPSEPRDSAVYFCASGPGQGTGANVLTFGAGSRLTVL.

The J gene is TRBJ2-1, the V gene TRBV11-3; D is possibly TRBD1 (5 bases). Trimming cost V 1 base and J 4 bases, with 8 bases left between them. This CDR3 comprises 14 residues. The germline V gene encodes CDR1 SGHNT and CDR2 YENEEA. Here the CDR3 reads CASSLARAYNEQFF. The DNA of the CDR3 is TGTGCCAGCAGCTTAGCCAGGGCGTACAATGAGCAGTTCTTC.

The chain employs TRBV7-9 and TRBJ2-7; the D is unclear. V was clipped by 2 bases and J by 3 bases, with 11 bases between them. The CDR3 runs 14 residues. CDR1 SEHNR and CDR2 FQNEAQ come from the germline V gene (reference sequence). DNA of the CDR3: TGTGCCAGCAGCTTATCGCCCGTCGGCTACGAGCAGTACTTC. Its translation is CASSLSPVGYEQYF.

The CDR3 sequence: CASSLDTPGGYTF. The CDR3 DNA sequence: TGTGCCAGCAGCTTGGACACCCCTGGTGGCTACACCTTC. V usage is TRBV7-2 and J usage is TRBJ1-2; D might be TRBD1 (5 bases). V lost 3 bases and J 7 bases, leaving 12 bases between the germline ends. Germline V lookup: CDR1 SGHTA, CDR2 FQGNSA. The CDR3 extends over 13 amino acids.

As DNA, the CDR3 is TGTGCCAGCAGTAGGACAGGGTCCCATGGCTACACCTTC. Amino acids: CASSRTGSHGYTF. The chain couples TRBV6-5 to TRBJ1-2, with 8 bases that match TRBD1. In germline, CDR1 is MNHEY, CDR2 SVGAGI. The CDR3 loop spans 13 amino acids. J gave up 6 bases and V 5 bases, and 5 bases lay outside the gene matches.

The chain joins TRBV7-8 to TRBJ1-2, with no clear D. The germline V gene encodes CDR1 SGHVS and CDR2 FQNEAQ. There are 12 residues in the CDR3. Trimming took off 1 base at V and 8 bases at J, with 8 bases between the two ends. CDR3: CASSLVNQGYTF. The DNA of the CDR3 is TGTGCCAGCAGCTTAGTAAATCAGGGCTACACCTTC. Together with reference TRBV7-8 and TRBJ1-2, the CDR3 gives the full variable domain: GAGVSQSPRYKVAKRGQDVALRCDPISGHVSLFWYQQALGQGPEFLTYFQNEAQLDKSGLPSDRFFAERPEGSVSTLKIQRTQQEDSAVYLCASSLVNQGYTFGSGTRLTVV.